This TCR beta chain was profiled in a study of shared clonotypes between healthy human individuals. Study overall: A donor's plate count was three for CD4 naive and three for CD4 memory; CD8 naive had two and CD8 memory one.

Only in-frame clones appear in the TCRdb table, and some are missing; sequencing was by immunoSEQ multiplex PCR. The data hold 1.6 million or so clones, with over 95% observed a single time. Study outcomes and limitations: Between four donors, naive CD4 clonotypes were shared at a level of about 5%.

This clone has just one count. Its antigen is undetermined. What was sequenced was naive CD4+ T cells sorted from blood. The subset denotes: CD45RA+ positively selected. This sequence originates from a man under 40 in good health.

The CDR3 sequence is CASSDRPYSNQPQHF. The CDR3 DNA sequence: TGTGCCAGCAGTGACAGGCCATATAGCAATCAGCCCCAGCATTTT. The V gene is TRBV2, the J gene TRBJ1-5; D is undetermined. The CDR3 sequence is 15 residues long. CDR1 is SNHLY and CDR2 is FYNNEI in the germline V gene. Trimming left V 3 bases short and J 0 bases short, with 9 bases between.